The 11 T cell receptor beta chains below were found in one sample sequenced in a study of control samples from healthy donors and cancer patients. Produced via immunoSEQ multiplex PCR; TCRdb's table is partial and in-frame only. The sample yields some 410,000 clones, around 90% seen once. The source material was PBMCs. The receptors originated from a man aged 35 to 55 with head and neck cancer.

The chain employs TRBV5-4 and TRBJ2-7; 8 nucleotides match TRBD2. Germline CDR1 is SGHNT and CDR2 is YYREEE (reference sequence). The junction had 6 bases not matched to a gene; V was cut back by 2 bases and J by 5 bases. The CDR3 is 14 amino acids. The CDR3 here is CASSFLAGGDEQYF. In DNA, the CDR3 is TGTGCCAGCAGCTTCTTGGCGGGAGGAGACGAGCAGTACTTC. Combining the CDR3 with reference TRBV5-4 and TRBJ2-7 gives the whole variable domain ETGVTQSPTHLIKTRGQQVTLRCSSQSGHNTVSWYQQALGQGPQFIFQYYREEENGRGNFPPRFSGLQFPNYSSELNVNALELDDSALYLCASSFLAGGDEQYFGPGTRLTVT.

The count of this clone is one. The CDR3 reads CASSRGRGVGGPNEQYF. The DNA of the CDR3 is TGTGCCAGCAGTCGCGGGCGGGGCGTGGGAGGGCCCAACGAGCAGTACTTC. J is TRBJ2-7 and V is TRBV7-2; 7 bases align to TRBD2. The CDR3 totals 17 residues. V trimming: 6 bases; J trimming: 5 bases; junction bases outside the gene matches: 19. Germline values: CDR1 SGHTA, CDR2 FQGNSA.

The chain links TRBV11-1 to TRBJ2-1; 7 bases fit TRBD2. The CDR3 covers 14 residues. The ends lost 5 bases at V and 9 bases at J; junction bases unmatched: 10. Per the germline V gene, CDR1 is SGHAT and CDR2 is FQDESV (reference sequence). The CDR3 region is CASSNPLAVAEQFF. The CDR3 DNA sequence: TGTGCCAGCAGCAACCCCCTAGCGGTAGCTGAGCAGTTCTTC. The full variable domain, with the rest looked up from reference TRBV11-1 and TRBJ2-1, is EAEVAQSPRYKITEKSQAVAFWCDPISGHATLYWYRQILGQGPELLVQFQDESVVDDSQLPKDRFSAERLKGVDSTLKIQPAELGDSAMYLCASSNPLAVAEQFFGPGTRLTVL.

V is TRBV27 and J is TRBJ2-1, with 10 bases aligning to TRBD2. With V trimmed by 3 bases and J by 8 bases, 7 bases remained unmatched. In germline, CDR1 is MNHEY, CDR2 SMNVEV (reference sequence). CDR3 length: 15 residues. CDR3 DNA sequence: TGTGCCAGCAGTTTCGGTAGCGGGAGGCGAGATGAGCAGTTCTTC. Translating it yields CASSFGSGRRDEQFF.

This chain links TRBV7-3 with TRBJ2-5, with 10 nucleotides matching TRBD2. With V trimmed by 5 bases and J by 2 bases, 5 bases remained unmatched. Germline V gene sequence: CDR1 SGHTA, CDR2 FQGTGA. The CDR3 is made up of 15 amino acids. In DNA form, the CDR3 reads TGTGCCAGCAGCCGAGCGGGGGGGCCTCAAGAGACCCAGTACTTC. Protein sequence: CASSRAGGPQETQYF. Full variable domain (missing parts from reference TRBV7-3 and TRBJ2-5): GAGVSQTPSNKVTEKGKYVELRCDPISGHTALYWYRQSLGQGPEFLIYFQGTGAADDSGLPNDRFFAVRPEGSVSTLKIQRTERGDSAVYLCASSRAGGPQETQYFGPGTRLLVL.

The chain has TRBV15 and TRBJ2-7; 8 bases line up with TRBD2. V gave up 3 bases and J gave up 2 bases; unmatched junction bases: 6. Germline V lookup: CDR1 LNHNV, CDR2 YYDKDF (reference sequence). This CDR3 spans 15 amino acids. CDR3 in amino acids: CATSRTSDTTYEQYF. The CDR3, as DNA: TGTGCCACCAGCAGGACTAGCGATACCACCTACGAGCAGTACTTC.

The chain uses TRBV6-5 and TRBJ2-3; 13 nucleotides line up with TRBD2. V lost 7 bases to trimming and J lost 4 bases; unmatched junction nucleotides: 5. The germline V gene has CDR1 MNHEY and CDR2 SVGAGI. The CDR3 is 15 amino acids. CDR3 loop: CASTGLAGVPDTQYF. CDR3 DNA sequence: TGTGCCAGCACTGGACTAGCGGGAGTCCCAGATACGCAGTATTTT.

V usage is TRBV10-2 and J usage is TRBJ2-1; TRBD1 agrees at 7 bases. This CDR3 comprises 17 residues. V lost 4 bases to trimming and J lost 0 bases; unmatched junction nucleotides: 9. Germline CDR1 WSHSY, CDR2 SAAADI. This CDR3 is CASSGDRDLASYNEQFF. DNA of the CDR3: TGCGCCAGCAGTGGAGACAGGGACCTTGCCTCCTACAATGAGCAGTTCTTC.

The chain couples TRBV6-5 to TRBJ2-1, with a weak D call TRBD2 (6 bases). The CDR3 covers 14 residues. The V end was cut by 6 bases, the J end by 5 bases, with 14 bases between. CDR1 is MNHEY and CDR2 is SVGAGI in the germline V gene. The CDR3 nucleotides are TGTGCCAGCAGGGGGGGAGGACCGAACAATGAGCAGTTCTTC. It is translated as CASRGGGPNNEQFF.

This clone was seen only once. The CDR3 region has the DNA TGTGCCAGCAGTCGACACGCTAGCGGGGGCGTAAATGAGCAGTTCTTC. It is translated as CASSRHASGGVNEQFF. This rearrangement joins TRBV2 to TRBJ2-1; 10 bases are shared with TRBD2. The junction had 11 bases not matched to a gene; V was cut back by 5 bases and J by 7 bases. The CDR3 sequence is 16 residues long. Germline assignment: CDR1 SNHLY and CDR2 FYNNEI.

This chain links TRBV5-1 with TRBJ1-1, with D possibly matching TRBD1 (5 bases). CDR1 is SGHRS and CDR2 is YFSETQ in the germline V gene. The V and J ends lost 1 base and 2 bases respectively, with 9 bases between them. The CDR3 consists of 14 residues. The CDR3 reads CASSLNGANTEAFF. In nucleotides, the CDR3 is TGCGCCAGCAGCTTGAACGGGGCTAACACTGAAGCTTTCTTT. The entire variable domain, with the rest obtained from reference TRBV5-1 and TRBJ1-1, is as follows: KAGVTQTPRYLIKTRGQQVTLSCSPISGHRSVSWYQQTPGQGLQFLFEYFSETQRNKGNFPGRFSGRQFSNSRSEMNVSTLELGDSALYLCASSLNGANTEAFFGQGTRLTVV.